These T cell receptor beta chains were read from a single sample in a study of OX40 agonist ivuxolimab in advanced cancers. Profiling relied on immunoSEQ multiplex PCR, and the TCRdb table lists in-frame clones only, not all of them. Among under 80,000 clones listed, 85% to 95% were seen once. The sample here was CD4+ or CD8+ T cells sorted from blood, taken in a trial of the OX40 agonist ivuxolimab. These receptors were obtained from an adult with an advanced solid tumor such as melanoma, head and neck, liver or kidney cancer. Each CDR3 is given with its conserved first and last residue. A D gene is named only where the DNA matches it firmly. Clone sizes are given selectively: once, few, many, or a class where the clone is expanded.

>TRBD2|TRBJ2-7|-|TRBV28
CASSPSGRAWEQYF
TGTGCCAGCAGTCCCAGCGGGAGGGCCTGGGAGCAGTACTTC
>TRBD1|TRBJ1-1|-|TRBV28
CASRGQGDTEAFF
TGTGCCAGCAGGGGACAGGGGGACACTGAAGCTTTCTTT
>-|TRBJ2-1|few|TRBV18
CASSPISADPYNEQFF
TGTGCCAGCTCACCGATCAGCGCCGATCCCTACAATGAGCAGTTCTTC
>-|TRBJ1-3|-|TRBV19
CASTNEGNPTSGNTIYF
TGTGCCAGTACCAACGAGGGGAACCCGACCTCTGGAAACACCATATATTTT
>TRBD2|TRBJ2-3|once|TRBV7-9
CASSFLVGGGSDTQYF
TGTGCCAGCAGCTTCCTCGTCGGGGGAGGGTCAGATACGCAGTATTTT
>-|TRBJ1-2|-|TRBV28
CASSSDSLSNYGYTF
TGTGCCAGCAGTTCGGACAGCCTCTCTAACTATGGCTACACCTTC
>TRBD2|TRBJ2-5|-|TRBV7-3
CASSAWGGTTQETQYF
TGTGCCAGCAGCGCATGGGGTGGGACTACACAAGAGACCCAGTACTTC
>-|TRBJ2-1|-|TRBV7-9
CASSFTDYNEQFF
TGTGCCAGCAGCTTTACAGACTACAATGAGCAGTTCTTC
>TRBD1|TRBJ1-6|-|TRBV6-6
CASSAGTGRTPLHF
TGTGCCAGCAGTGCAGGGACAGGGAGAACCCCCCTCCACTTT
>-|TRBJ1-5|-|TRBV6-1
CASSETLGQQPQHF
TGTGCCAGCAGCGAAACCCTAGGGCAGCAGCCCCAGCATTTT
>TRBD1|TRBJ2-3|-|TRBV7-9
CASSLTGGLDTQYF
TGTGCCAGCAGCCTGACAGGGGGGTTAGATACGCAGTATTTT
>TRBD2|TRBJ2-3|-|TRBV28
CASSLFGVLVAGGIDTQYF
TGTGCCAGCAGTTTATTTGGGGTTTTGGTAGCGGGAGGGATAGATACGCAGTATTTT
>TRBD1|TRBJ1-1|-|TRBV15
CATSRDRGMNTEAFF
TGTGCCACCAGCAGAGACAGGGGGATGAACACTGAAGCTTTCTTT
>-|TRBJ1-1|-|TRBV12-5
CASRPLDVNTEAFF
TGTGCTAGTCGGCCCCTGGACGTGAACACTGAAGCTTTCTTT
>-|TRBJ1-1|-|TRBV28
CASSPPGTGNTEAFF
TGTGCCAGCAGCCCGCCCGGGACGGGGAACACTGAAGCTTTCTTT
>-|TRBJ2-3|-|TRBV11-3
CASSLDSVGPPPTDTQYF
TGTGCCAGCAGCTTAGATAGTGTAGGGCCGCCACCAACAGATACGCAGTATTTT
>TRBD2|TRBJ2-7|-|TRBV7-9
CASSLQREGLYEQYF
TGTGCCAGCAGCTTACAGCGGGAGGGCCTCTACGAGCAGTACTTC
>-|TRBJ1-1|-|TRBV28
CASSSTGQRTEAFF
TGTGCCAGCAGTTCCACGGGTCAGCGTACTGAAGCTTTCTTT
>-|TRBJ1-3|-|TRBV18
CASSPQGTGNTIYF
TGTGCCAGCTCTCCTCAGGGGACTGGAAACACCATATATTTT
>TRBD1|TRBJ1-4|-|TRBV27
CASSASGGMNEKLFF
TGTGCCAGCAGTGCGTCAGGGGGGATGAATGAAAAACTGTTTTTT
>-|TRBJ2-1|-|TRBV11-2
CASSLNIWGTKEGNEQFF
TGTGCCAGCAGCTTAAACATCTGGGGGACCAAAGAGGGGAATGAGCAGTTCTTC
>-|TRBJ2-1|-|TRBV7-7
CASSLGYSNEQFF
TGTGCCAGCAGCTTAGGGTACAGCAATGAGCAGTTCTTC
>TRBD2|TRBJ2-7|-|TRBV28
CASSSSGTFYEQYF
TGTGCCAGCAGTTCTAGCGGGACTTTCTACGAGCAGTACTTC
>-|TRBJ1-3|-|TRBV29-1
CSANNPRESGNTIYF
TGCAGCGCTAACAACCCCAGGGAATCTGGAAACACCATATATTTT
>-|TRBJ1-2|-|TRBV4-3
CASSQLGTRGYTF
TGCGCCAGCAGCCAACTAGGGACGCGTGGCTACACCTTC
>-|TRBJ1-1|-|TRBV11-2
CASSTGGRGEAFF
TGTGCCAGCAGCACCGGGGGTAGGGGTGAAGCTTTCTTT
>-|TRBJ2-1|few|TRBV18
CASSRIYVASGTREQFF
TGTGCCAGCTCACGAATTTACGTAGCCTCGGGGACGAGGGAGCAGTTCTTC
>-|TRBJ2-1|-|TRBV7-2
CASSLAGGLNEQFF
TGTGCCAGCAGCTTAGCGGGGGGCCTCAATGAGCAGTTCTTC
>-|TRBJ1-1|-|TRBV20-1
CSASSNTEAFF
TGCAGTGCTAGCTCCAACACTGAAGCTTTCTTT
>-|TRBJ1-6|once|TRBV19
CASSIGGETNSPLHF
TGTGCCAGTAGTATTGGGGGGGAGACTAATTCACCCCTCCACTTT
>-|TRBJ2-5|-|TRBV30
CAWGGRLRGETQYF
TGTGCCTGGGGGGGCAGACTGCGCGGGGAGACCCAGTACTTC
>-|TRBJ2-1|-|TRBV6-5
CASSYPFGNEQFF
TGTGCCAGCAGTTATCCGTTCGGAAATGAGCAGTTCTTC